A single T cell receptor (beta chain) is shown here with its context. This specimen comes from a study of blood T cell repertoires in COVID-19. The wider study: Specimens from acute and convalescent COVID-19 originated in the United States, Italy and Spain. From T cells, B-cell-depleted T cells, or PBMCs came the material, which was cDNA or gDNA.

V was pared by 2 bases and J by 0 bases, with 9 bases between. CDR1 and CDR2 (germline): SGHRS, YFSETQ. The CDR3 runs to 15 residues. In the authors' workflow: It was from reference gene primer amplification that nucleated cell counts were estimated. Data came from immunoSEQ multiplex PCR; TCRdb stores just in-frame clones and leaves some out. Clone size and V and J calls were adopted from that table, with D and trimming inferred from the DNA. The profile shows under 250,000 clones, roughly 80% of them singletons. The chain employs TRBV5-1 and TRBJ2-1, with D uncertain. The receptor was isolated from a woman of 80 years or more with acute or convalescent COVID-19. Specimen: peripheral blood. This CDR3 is CASSFDSSSYNEQFF. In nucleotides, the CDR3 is TGCGCCAGCAGCTTCGACTCTAGCTCCTACAATGAGCAGTTCTTC.